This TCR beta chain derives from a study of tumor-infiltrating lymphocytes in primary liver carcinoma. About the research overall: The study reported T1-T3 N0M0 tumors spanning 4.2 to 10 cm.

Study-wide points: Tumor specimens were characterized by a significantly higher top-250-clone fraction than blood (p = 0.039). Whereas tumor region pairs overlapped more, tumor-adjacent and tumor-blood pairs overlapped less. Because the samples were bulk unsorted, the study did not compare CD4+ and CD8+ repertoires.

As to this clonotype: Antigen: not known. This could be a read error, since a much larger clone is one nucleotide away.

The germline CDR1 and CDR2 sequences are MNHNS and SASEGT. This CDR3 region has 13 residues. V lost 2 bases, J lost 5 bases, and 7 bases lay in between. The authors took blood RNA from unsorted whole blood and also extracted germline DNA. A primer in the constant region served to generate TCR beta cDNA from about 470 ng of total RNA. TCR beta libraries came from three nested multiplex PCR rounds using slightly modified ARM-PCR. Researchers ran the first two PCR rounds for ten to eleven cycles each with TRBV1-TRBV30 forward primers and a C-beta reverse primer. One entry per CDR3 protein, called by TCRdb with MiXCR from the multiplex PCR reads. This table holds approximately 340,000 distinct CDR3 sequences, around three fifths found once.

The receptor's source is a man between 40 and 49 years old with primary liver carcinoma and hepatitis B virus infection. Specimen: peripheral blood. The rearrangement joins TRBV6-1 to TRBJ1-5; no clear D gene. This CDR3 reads CASSEIGHQPQHF. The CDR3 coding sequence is TGTGCCAGCAGTGAAATAGGGCATCAGCCCCAGCATTTT.